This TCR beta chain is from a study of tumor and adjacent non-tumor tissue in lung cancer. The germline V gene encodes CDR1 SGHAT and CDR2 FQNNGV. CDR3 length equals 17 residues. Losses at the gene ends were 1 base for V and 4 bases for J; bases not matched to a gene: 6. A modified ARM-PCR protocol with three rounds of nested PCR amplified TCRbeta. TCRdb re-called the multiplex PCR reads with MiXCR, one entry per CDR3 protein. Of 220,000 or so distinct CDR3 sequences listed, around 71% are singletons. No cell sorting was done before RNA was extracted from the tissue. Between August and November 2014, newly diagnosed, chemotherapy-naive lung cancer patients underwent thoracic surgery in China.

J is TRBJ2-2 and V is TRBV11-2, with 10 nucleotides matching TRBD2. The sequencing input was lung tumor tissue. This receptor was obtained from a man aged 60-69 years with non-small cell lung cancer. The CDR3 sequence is CASSLASGGTATGELFF. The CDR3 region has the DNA TGTGCCAGCAGCTTAGCTAGCGGGGGAACGGCCACCGGGGAGCTGTTTTTT.